This TCR beta chain was captured in a study of T-cell reconstitution after alpha-beta-depleted transplantation in children. The library targeted TCRbeta and was prepared with unique molecular identifiers. MiXCR, run by TCRdb on the PCR reads, gives a single entry per CDR3 protein. The sample holds almost 250,000 distinct CDR3 sequences, 20% to 30% seen once. V gave up 5 bases and J gave up 8 bases, with 10 bases separating them. This CDR3 contains 12 residues. Broader study findings: Expanded graft clones numbering several hundred reportedly gave rise to alpha-beta T cells about two months after transplant. Among T cells one year after transplant, newly produced cells accounted for most counts and diversity.

In regard to this clonotype: Its antigen remains unidentified.

This rearrangement joins TRBV12-3 or TRBV12-4 to TRBJ2-1, with D tentatively TRBD1 (6 bases). The starting material was PBMCs, obtained before TCRalphabeta/CD19-depleted stem cell transplant. The TCR sequence derives from a girl aged 2 to 10 with Fanconi anemia, due to receive a stem cell transplant. The DNA of the CDR3 is TGTGCCAGCAGTGAACAGGGTTATGAGCAGTTCTTC. This sequence encodes CASSEQGYEQFF.